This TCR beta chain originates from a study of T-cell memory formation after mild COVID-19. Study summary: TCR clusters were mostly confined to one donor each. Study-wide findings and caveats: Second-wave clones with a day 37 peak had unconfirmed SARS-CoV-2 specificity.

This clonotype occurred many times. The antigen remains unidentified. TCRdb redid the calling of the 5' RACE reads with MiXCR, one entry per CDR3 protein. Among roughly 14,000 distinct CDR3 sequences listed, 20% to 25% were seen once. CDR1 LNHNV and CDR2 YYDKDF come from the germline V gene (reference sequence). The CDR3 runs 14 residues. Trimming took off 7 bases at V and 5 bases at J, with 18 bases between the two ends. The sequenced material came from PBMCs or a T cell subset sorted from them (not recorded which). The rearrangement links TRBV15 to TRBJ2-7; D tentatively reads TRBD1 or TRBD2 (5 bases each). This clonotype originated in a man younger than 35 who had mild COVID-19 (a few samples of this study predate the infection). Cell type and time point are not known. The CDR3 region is CATTSGRPLDEQYV. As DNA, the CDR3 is TGTGCCACCACCTCGGGACGGCCGCTCGACGAGCAGTACGTC.